This T cell receptor (beta chain) was captured by sequencing in a study of CD8+ T cells in alopecia areata. Whole-study context: Severity was scored as percentage of affected scalp area in treated patients.

Whole-study findings and limits: Within the top 100, expanded CD8+ clones significantly decreased with tofacitinib, as did scalp clonality.

Treatment given: oral pan-JAK inhibitor, 5-10 mg twice daily. About this clone itself: Its antigen is unknown.

Extracted RNA was reverse transcribed into cDNA, the sequencing template. Produced via immunoSEQ multiplex PCR; TCRdb's table is partial and in-frame only. The sample shows some 98,000 clones, more than 55% of them seen only once. Looked up from germline, CDR1 is KGHSH and CDR2 is LQKENI. The CDR3 totals 14 residues. The germline V and J ends were trimmed by 6 bases and 1 base, with 13 bases remaining between them. The chain uses TRBV18 and TRBJ2-7; D not certain. The receptor was derived from a human donor with alopecia areata. Sequences were derived from CD8+ T cells sorted from blood, sampled at week 4, from a patient treated with tofacitinib. CDR3 protein: CASSPTTESYEQYF. The CDR3 DNA reads as TGTGCCAGCTCCCCTACCACCGAGTCCTACGAGCAGTACTTC. Combining the CDR3 with reference TRBV18 and TRBJ2-7 gives the whole variable domain NAGVMQNPRHLVRRRGQEARLRCSPMKGHSHVYWYRQLPEEGLKFMVYLQKENIIDESGMPKERFSAEFPKEGPSILRIQQVVRGDSAAYFCASSPTTESYEQYFGPGTRLTVT.